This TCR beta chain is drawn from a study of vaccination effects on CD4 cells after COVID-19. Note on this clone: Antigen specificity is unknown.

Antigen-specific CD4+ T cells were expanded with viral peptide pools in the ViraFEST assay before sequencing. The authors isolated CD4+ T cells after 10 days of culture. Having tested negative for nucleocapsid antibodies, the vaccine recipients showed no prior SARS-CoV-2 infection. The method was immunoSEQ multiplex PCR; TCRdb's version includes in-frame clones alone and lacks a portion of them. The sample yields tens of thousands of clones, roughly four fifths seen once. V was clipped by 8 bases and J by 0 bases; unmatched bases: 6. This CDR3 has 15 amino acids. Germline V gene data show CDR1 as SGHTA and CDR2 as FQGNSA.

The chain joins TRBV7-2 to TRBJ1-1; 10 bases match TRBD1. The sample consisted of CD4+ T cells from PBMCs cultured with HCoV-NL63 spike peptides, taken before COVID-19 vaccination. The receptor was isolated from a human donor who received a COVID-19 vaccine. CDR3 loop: CASQTGGGLNTEAFF. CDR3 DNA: TGTGCCAGCCAGACAGGGGGCGGTCTGAACACTGAAGCTTTCTTT.